The present TCR beta chain was sequenced within a study of human versus mouse CDR3 diversity and MHC coevolution. Regarding the study as a whole: Compared with mice, human CDR3s carried more deletions and insertions on average. Humans had the largest estimated TCR beta repertoire, 1.5 million to 2 million clonotypes.

Measured with immunoSEQ multiplex PCR; TCRdb has only the in-frame clones, and not every one. The table includes just under 60,000 clones, around 94% detected once. Cells were CD45RO-negative CD62L-positive naive CD4 T cells sorted from PBMCs. This CDR3 is 14 amino acids long. With V trimmed by 6 bases and J by 4 bases, 6 bases remained unmatched. Germline-derived CDR1 and CDR2 are LNHDA and SQIVND (reference sequence). A note on this clone: Its antigen is not known.

This sequence was found in a person aged 55 to 70 in good health. The rearrangement uses TRBV19 and TRBJ1-2; TRBD1 matches at 9 bases. Sequencing was carried out using naive CD4+ T cells from blood. This sample's subset: CD45RO-negative CD62L-positive naive CD4 T cells. CDR3 sequence (DNA): TGTGCCAGTAGACCCGGACAGGGGCCCTATGGCTACACCTTC. It yields the protein CASRPGQGPYGYTF.